This T cell receptor (beta chain) was documented in a study of blood T cells in healthy people across ages. Across the whole study: About one barcoded beta molecule per two T cells came from capture by template switching.

Researchers isolated at least 6.5 million PBMCs per sample. The CDR3 has 19 amino acids. Losses at the gene ends were 2 bases for V and 8 bases for J; bases not matched to a gene: 14. CDR1 is LGHNA, CDR2 YSLEER, per germline. A second PCR of roughly 7 to 11 cycles used a sample-barcoded 5' primer and a J-beta primer mix. TCRdb recomputed calls from the 5' RACE reads with MiXCR, one row per CDR3 protein. The repertoire holds hundreds of thousands of distinct CDR3 sequences, with roughly 50% as singletons. The specimen was blood. The chain uses TRBV4-3 and TRBJ2-1, with TRBD2 matching over 14 bases. This TCR was sampled from a man under 40 in good health. CDR3 loop: CASSQWGLAGAPGMYEQFF. CDR3 bases: TGCGCCAGCAGCCAATGGGGACTAGCGGGAGCCCCGGGGATGTATGAGCAGTTCTTC.